A single sample gave rise to the 12 T cell receptor beta chains below, sequenced in a study of cytomegalovirus exposure and HLA in healthy donors (dated by TCRdb to the late 2010s). Libraries were built with the immunoSEQ multiplex PCR assay. For the multiplex PCR, a mixture combining 60 forward primers for TCR Vbeta segments and 13 reverse primers for TCR Jbeta segments was used. The clones in this table, taken by TCRdb from immuneACCESS, are in-frame only. Not every clone is retained; where verified, under half of the shortfall comes from an unresolved V gene, and the cause of the rest is unknown. In this sample the table shows 100,000 to 150,000 clones, roughly 75% of which occur a single time. About a tenth of the sample is in the top ten clones. Sequences were obtained from PBMCs. These receptors were collected from a man under 40 in good health and CMV-seropositive.

The J gene is TRBJ2-5, the V gene TRBV14; a possible D gene is TRBD1 (5 bases). V was clipped by 8 bases and J by 5 bases, with 15 bases between them. The CDR3 runs 13 residues. Per the germline V gene, CDR1 is SGHDN and CDR2 is FVKESK. DNA of the CDR3: TGTGCCAGCCAAAAAAGGGGATTGGAGACCCAGTACTTC. It codes for CASQKRGLETQYF.

J is TRBJ2-3 and V is TRBV29-1; D uncertain. The CDR3 is made up of 13 amino acids. From germline, CDR1 is SQVTM and CDR2 ANQGSEA. The V end lost 7 bases, the J end lost 5 bases, and 16 bases lay between the germline ends. This CDR3 reads CSAPGLPGDTQYF. The CDR3 bases are TGCAGCGCGCCGGGTCTCCCGGGAGATACGCAGTATTTT.

The chain joins TRBV29-1 to TRBJ1-2; 7 bases are a match to TRBD1. From germline, CDR1 is SQVTM and CDR2 ANQGSEA. Trimming cost V 6 bases and J 4 bases; bases outside gene matches: 5. This CDR3 comprises 12 residues. The CDR3, as DNA: TGCAGCGTCGGCACAGGGGTCTATGGCTACACCTTC. It specifies CSVGTGVYGYTF.

The chain employs TRBV18 and TRBJ1-1, with D possibly TRBD1 on 5 matching bases. CDR3 length equals 15 residues. Germline V lookup: CDR1 KGHSH, CDR2 LQKENI. V was pared by 0 bases and J by 3 bases, with 11 bases between. The CDR3 region is CASSPPQGGDTEAFF. The CDR3 DNA reads as TGTGCCAGCTCACCACCTCAGGGCGGGGACACTGAAGCTTTCTTT.

Turning to this clone: One junction end disagrees with the germline gene, perhaps due to a read error. The same CDR3 is also encoded by other DNA sequences in this sample. This rearrangement joins TRBV29-1 to TRBJ2-7, with a weak D call TRBD2 (5 bases). Germline CDR1 SQVTM, CDR2 ANQGSEA. The CDR3 extends over 12 amino acids. The DNA of the CDR3 is TGCAGCGTTCAAGACCGCGGGTACGAGCAGTACTTC. Protein: CSVQDRGYEQYF.

This chain uses TRBV14 with TRBJ1-2; 7 bases align to TRBD1. After removal of 0 bases from V and 5 bases from J, the junction contained 3 bases not matched to a gene. Germline V gives CDR1 SGHDN, CDR2 FVKESK. The CDR3 spans 14 residues. In nucleotides, the CDR3 is TGTGCCAGCAGCCAAGATCCGACAGGGTATGGCTACACCTTC. Translating gives CASSQDPTGYGYTF. The complete variable domain, with remaining parts taken from reference TRBV14 and TRBJ1-2, reads EAGVTQFPSHSVIEKGQTVTLRCDPISGHDNLYWYRRVMGKEIKFLLHFVKESKQDESGMPNNRFLAERTGGTYSTLKVQPAELEDSGVYFCASSQDPTGYGYTFGSGTRLTVV.

The chain is built from TRBV9 and TRBJ1-3, with 8 bases matching TRBD1. Looked up from germline, CDR1 is SGDLS and CDR2 is YYNGEE. Germline trimming cut 2 bases from V and 4 bases from J; bases unmatched to any gene: 5. The CDR3 extends over 15 amino acids. The CDR3 here is CASSVQGAGGNTIYF. In DNA form, the CDR3 reads TGTGCCAGCAGCGTGCAGGGGGCTGGGGGAAACACCATATATTTT. Based on the CDR3 plus reference TRBV9 and TRBJ1-3, the full variable domain is DSGVTQTPKHLITATGQRVTLRCSPRSGDLSVYWYQQSLDQGLQFLIQYYNGEERAKGNILERFSAQQFPDLHSELNLSSLELGDSALYFCASSVQGAGGNTIYFGEGSWLTVV.

The chain carries TRBV2 and TRBJ2-1, with a weak D call TRBD2 (5 bases). CDR1 is SNHLY and CDR2 is FYNNEI in the germline V gene. The CDR3 loop spans 13 amino acids. The V gene lost 4 bases and the J gene lost 6 bases, with 10 bases spanning the gap. The CDR3 reads CASSGMGVNEQFF. The CDR3, as DNA: TGTGCCAGCAGTGGCATGGGAGTCAATGAGCAGTTCTTC.

The chain is built from TRBV10-3 and TRBJ2-1; 13 bases fit TRBD2. Looked up from germline, CDR1 is ENHRY and CDR2 is SYGVKD. This CDR3 contains 17 residues. The V segment lost 5 bases and the J segment 5 bases; nucleotides outside the gene matches: 9. This CDR3 reads CAISSDGTSGTNNEQFF. CDR3 coding DNA: TGTGCCATCAGTTCGGACGGGACTAGCGGGACCAACAATGAGCAGTTCTTC.

This clone turned up a few times. CDR3 protein: CASKLTSGRSTDTQYF. The CDR3 nucleotides are TGTGCCAGCAAACTGACTAGCGGGAGAAGCACAGATACGCAGTATTTT. The chain joins TRBV2 to TRBJ2-3, with 12 bases fitting TRBD2. The CDR3 contains 16 residues. The germline V gene has CDR1 SNHLY and CDR2 FYNNEI. V dropped 7 bases and J dropped 0; count of bases not matched to a gene: 5.

This chain connects TRBV6-1 to TRBJ1-5; D gene uncertain. V lost 4 bases and J 7 bases, leaving 14 bases between the germline ends. CDR3 size: 14 residues. Germline lookup yields CDR1 MNHNS and CDR2 SASEGT. The CDR3 DNA follows: TGTGCCAGCAGTGTGTTCCGGGAAGGCCAGCCCCAGCATTTT. Residues: CASSVFREGQPQHF.

The J gene is TRBJ2-1, the V gene TRBV5-6; 10 nucleotides line up with TRBD1. CDR1 is SGHDT and CDR2 is YYEEEE in the germline V gene. V trimming: 3 bases; J trimming: 2 bases; junction bases outside the gene matches: 5. The CDR3 runs 16 residues. The CDR3 sequence: CASSSTGTGAYNEQFF. DNA for the CDR3: TGTGCCAGCAGCTCCACCGGGACAGGGGCCTACAATGAGCAGTTCTTC.